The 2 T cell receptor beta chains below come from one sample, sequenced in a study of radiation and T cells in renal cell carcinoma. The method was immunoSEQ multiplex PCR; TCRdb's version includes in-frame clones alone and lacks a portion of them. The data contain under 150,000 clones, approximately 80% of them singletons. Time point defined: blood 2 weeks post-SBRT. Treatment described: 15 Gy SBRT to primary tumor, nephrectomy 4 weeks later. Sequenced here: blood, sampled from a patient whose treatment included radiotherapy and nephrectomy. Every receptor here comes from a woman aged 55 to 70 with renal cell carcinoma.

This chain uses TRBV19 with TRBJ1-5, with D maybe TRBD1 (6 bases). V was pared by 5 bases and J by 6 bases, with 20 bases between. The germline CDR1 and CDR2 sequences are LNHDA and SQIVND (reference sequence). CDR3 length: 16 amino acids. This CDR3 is CASSPTLNRVGQPQHF. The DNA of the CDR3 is TGTGCCAGTAGTCCGACGTTAAACAGGGTCGGTCAGCCCCAGCATTTT.

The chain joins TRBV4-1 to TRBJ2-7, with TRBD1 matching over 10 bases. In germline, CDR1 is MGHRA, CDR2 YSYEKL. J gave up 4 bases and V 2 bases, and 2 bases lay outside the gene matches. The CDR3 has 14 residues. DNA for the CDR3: TGCGCCAGCAGCCAACCGGGACAGGGGTACGAGCAGTACTTC. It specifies CASSQPGQGYEQYF.